This is a list of T cell receptor beta chains from one sample in a study of T cell responses to AZD1222 COVID-19 vaccine. The repertoire was sequenced with immunoSEQ multiplex PCR; TCRdb's copy has only in-frame clones and lacks some. The sample holds about 160,000 clones, 88% seen once. The sample consisted of peripheral blood, taken 28 days after the second AZD1222 dose. The receptors originated from an adult who received the AZD1222 COVID-19 vaccine. Both conserved end residues are part of each CDR3. D genes are given only for firm matches.

J gene: TRBJ1-3
V gene: TRBV7-2
D gene: .
CDR3 protein: CASSLSSWQNSGNTIYF

J gene: TRBJ1-6
V gene: TRBV28
D gene: TRBD1
CDR3 protein: CASSPTGTGPRDSPLHF

J gene: TRBJ1-2
V gene: TRBV29-1
D gene: TRBD1
CDR3 protein: CSVEKTGRYTF

J gene: TRBJ1-5
V gene: TRBV6-4
D gene: .
CDR3 protein: CASSDSILKRPQHF

J gene: TRBJ2-7
V gene: TRBV19
D gene: TRBD1
CDR3 protein: CASKQGAGYEQYF

J gene: TRBJ1-4
V gene: TRBV14
D gene: .
CDR3 protein: CASSQELGGLNEKLFF

J gene: TRBJ2-2
V gene: TRBV13
D gene: .
CDR3 protein: CASSFTGELFF

J gene: TRBJ2-5
V gene: TRBV4-1
D gene: .
CDR3 protein: CASSYPGQETQYF

J gene: TRBJ1-1
V gene: TRBV18
D gene: TRBD1
CDR3 protein: CASSPGTGVFTEAFF

J gene: TRBJ1-3
V gene: TRBV7-9
D gene: TRBD1
CDR3 protein: CASSLSGQGGNTIYF

J gene: TRBJ1-1
V gene: TRBV5-1
D gene: .
CDR3 protein: CASSLLPSILNTEAFF

J gene: TRBJ2-5
V gene: TRBV5-1
D gene: .
CDR3 protein: CASSLAQQETQYF

J gene: TRBJ2-7
V gene: TRBV6-5
D gene: .
CDR3 protein: CASSSNRVEQYF

J gene: TRBJ1-1
V gene: TRBV15
D gene: .
CDR3 protein: CATSRRGGGNTEAFF

J gene: TRBJ2-5
V gene: TRBV30
D gene: .
CDR3 protein: CAWNRAVEETQYF

J gene: TRBJ1-1
V gene: TRBV11-2
D gene: .
CDR3 protein: CASSPGGNTEAFF

J gene: TRBJ2-3
V gene: TRBV6-4
D gene: .
CDR3 protein: CASSPELRDTQYF

J gene: TRBJ2-3
V gene: TRBV27
D gene: .
CDR3 protein: CASSFMEGGTDTQYF

J gene: TRBJ2-7
V gene: TRBV6-5
D gene: .
CDR3 protein: CASSYSRAGAGEQYF

J gene: TRBJ1-1
V gene: TRBV5-1
D gene: TRBD1
CDR3 protein: CASSFTGDTEAFF

J gene: TRBJ2-1
V gene: TRBV10-3
D gene: .
CDR3 protein: CGGTGLLSYNEQFF

J gene: TRBJ1-1
V gene: TRBV7-9
D gene: .
CDR3 protein: CASSLGAGVKAFF

J gene: TRBJ2-7
V gene: TRBV5-1
D gene: .
CDR3 protein: CASRDPSSYEQYF

J gene: TRBJ1-1
V gene: TRBV4-3
D gene: TRBD1
CDR3 protein: CASARAQTGGRDTEAFF

J gene: TRBJ2-1
V gene: TRBV7-9
D gene: .
CDR3 protein: CASSLVPGPEWGEQFF

J gene: TRBJ1-1
V gene: TRBV25-1
D gene: .
CDR3 protein: CATKDRLNTEAFF

J gene: TRBJ2-3
V gene: TRBV3-1/TRBV3-2
D gene: TRBD2
CDR3 protein: CASSFRTSDTQYF

J gene: TRBJ2-7
V gene: TRBV12-5
D gene: .
CDR3 protein: CASGLAVGGLYEQYF

J gene: TRBJ1-1
V gene: TRBV2
D gene: .
CDR3 protein: CASSWTANTEAFF

J gene: TRBJ1-2
V gene: TRBV5-8
D gene: TRBD1
CDR3 protein: CASSFTDAQGARDGYTF